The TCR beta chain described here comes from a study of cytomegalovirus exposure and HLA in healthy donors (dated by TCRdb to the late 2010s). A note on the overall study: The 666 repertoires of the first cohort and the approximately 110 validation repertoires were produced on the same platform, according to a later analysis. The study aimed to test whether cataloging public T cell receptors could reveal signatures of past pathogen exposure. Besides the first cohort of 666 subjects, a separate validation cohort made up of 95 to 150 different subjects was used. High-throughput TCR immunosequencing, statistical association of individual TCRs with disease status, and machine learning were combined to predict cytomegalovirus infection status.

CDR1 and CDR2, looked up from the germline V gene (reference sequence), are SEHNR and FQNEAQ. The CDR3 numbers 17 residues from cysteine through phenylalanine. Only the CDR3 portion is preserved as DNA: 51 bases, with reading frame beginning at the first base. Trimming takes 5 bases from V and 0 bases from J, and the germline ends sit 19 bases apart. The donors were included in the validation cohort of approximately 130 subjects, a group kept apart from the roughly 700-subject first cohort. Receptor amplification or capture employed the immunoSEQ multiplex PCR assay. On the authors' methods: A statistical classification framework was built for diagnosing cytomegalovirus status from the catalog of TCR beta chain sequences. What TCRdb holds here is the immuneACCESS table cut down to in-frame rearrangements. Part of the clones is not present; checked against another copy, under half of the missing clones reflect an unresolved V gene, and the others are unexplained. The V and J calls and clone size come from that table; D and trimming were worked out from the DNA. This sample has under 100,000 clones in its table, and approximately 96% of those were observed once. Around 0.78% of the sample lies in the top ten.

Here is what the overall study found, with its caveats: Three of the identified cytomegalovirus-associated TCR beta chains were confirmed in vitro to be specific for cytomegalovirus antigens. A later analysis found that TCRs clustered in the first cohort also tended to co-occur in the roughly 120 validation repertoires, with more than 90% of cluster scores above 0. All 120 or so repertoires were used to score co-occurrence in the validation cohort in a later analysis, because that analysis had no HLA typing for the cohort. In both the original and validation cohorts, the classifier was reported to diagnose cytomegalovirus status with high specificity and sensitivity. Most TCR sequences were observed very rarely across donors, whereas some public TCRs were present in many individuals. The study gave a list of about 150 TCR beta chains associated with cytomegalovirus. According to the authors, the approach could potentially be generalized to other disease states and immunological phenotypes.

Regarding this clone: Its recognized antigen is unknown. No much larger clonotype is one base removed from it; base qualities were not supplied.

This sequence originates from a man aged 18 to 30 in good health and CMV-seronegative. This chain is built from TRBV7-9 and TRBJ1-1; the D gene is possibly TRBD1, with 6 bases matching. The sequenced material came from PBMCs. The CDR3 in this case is CASSHGLTGTMNTEAFF. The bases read TGTGCCAGCAGCCATGGACTTACAGGGACTATGAACACTGAAGCTTTCTTT.